A single sample is the source of the 25 T cell receptor beta chains below, sequenced in a study of control samples from healthy donors and cancer patients. The protocol was immunoSEQ multiplex PCR, while the TCRdb copy is restricted to in-frame clones and leaves out a portion. Counted here are approximately 120,000 clones, around 87% occurring once; the ten biggest clones make up 2.5% to 3.5%. The sample consisted of blood. These receptors all come from a man between 60 and 70 years old in good health.

This chain links TRBV7-2 with TRBJ1-2; D call uncertain. The germline V gene has CDR1 SGHTA and CDR2 FQGNSA. With 5 bases removed from V and 0 bases from J, the gap between germline ends came to 10 bases. CDR3 length: 14 amino acids. Here the CDR3 reads CASSLHITNYGYTF. The CDR3 DNA sequence: TGTGCCAGCAGCCTCCACATTACTAACTATGGCTACACCTTC.

The J gene is TRBJ2-7, the V gene TRBV6-2 or TRBV6-3; D is possibly TRBD2 (5 bases). V was pared by 6 bases and J by 2 bases, with 14 bases between. Germline V lookup: CDR1 MNHEY, CDR2 SVGEGT. This CDR3 comprises 14 residues. CDR3 sequence: CASSRTDGPYEQYF. The CDR3 region has the DNA TGTGCCAGCAGCCGGACTGACGGCCCCTACGAGCAGTACTTC.

The chain is built from TRBV7-3 and TRBJ1-1; 12 bases are a match to TRBD1. J gave up 1 base and V 5 bases, and 8 bases lay outside the gene matches. The CDR3 has 17 amino acids. The germline CDR1 and CDR2 sequences are SGHTA and FQGTGA. The CDR3 protein is CASSSSGTGGANTEAFF. The CDR3 DNA sequence: TGTGCCAGCAGCAGCTCCGGGACAGGGGGCGCGAACACTGAAGCTTTCTTT.

The rearrangement uses TRBV28 and TRBJ2-3; D perhaps matches TRBD2 (5 bases). V was clipped by 8 bases and J by 0 bases, with 6 bases between them. Germline V gives CDR1 MDHEN, CDR2 SYDVKM. The CDR3 is made up of 12 amino acids. The chain's CDR3 is CASGESTDTQYF. The CDR3 DNA reads as TGTGCCAGCGGGGAGAGCACAGATACGCAGTATTTT. Full variable domain (rest looked up from reference TRBV28 and TRBJ2-3): DVKVTQSSRYLVKRTGEKVFLECVQDMDHENMFWYRQDPGLGLRLIYFSYDVKMKEKGDIPEGYSVSREKKERFSLILESASTNQTSMYLCASGESTDTQYFGPGTRLTVL.

This chain connects TRBV11-2 to TRBJ2-3, with TRBD2 matching 11 bases. Germline values: CDR1 SGHAT, CDR2 FQNNGV. The CDR3 has 15 amino acids. V lost 5 bases, J lost 5 bases, and 6 bases stayed unmatched. CDR3 region: CASSPGLAAGDTQYF. DNA for the CDR3: TGTGCCAGCAGCCCGGGACTAGCGGCGGGAGATACGCAGTATTTT.

The chain combines TRBV5-6 with TRBJ1-2, with D perhaps TRBD1 (5 bases). The germline gives CDR1 SGHDT, CDR2 YYEEEE. The CDR3 extends over 15 amino acids. V was pared by 0 bases and J by 6 bases, with 15 bases between. CDR3 in DNA: TGTGCCAGCAGCTTGGTGCCAGGGCAGGGACATGGCTACACCTTC. Its translation is CASSLVPGQGHGYTF.

The chain couples TRBV12-3 or TRBV12-4 to TRBJ1-2; TRBD1 might be the D (5 bases). The V end was cut by 5 bases, the J end by 8 bases, with 15 bases between. The CDR3 extends over 13 amino acids. The CDR3 is CASSQPGRRGYTF. DNA of the CDR3: TGTGCCAGCAGTCAGCCAGGGCGTCGGGGCTACACCTTC.

The chain is built from TRBV4-2 and TRBJ2-1; 8 nucleotides match TRBD2. CDR1 is LGHNA and CDR2 is YNFKEQ in the germline V gene. This CDR3 spans 18 amino acids. Trimming cost V 3 bases and J 6 bases; bases outside gene matches: 16. Here the CDR3 reads CASSQNPTGTSLFNEQFF. CDR3 bases: TGTGCCAGCAGCCAGAACCCTACCGGGACTAGTCTGTTCAATGAGCAGTTCTTC.

CDR3 coding DNA: TGTGCCAGCAGCCCCGAGGGGGGTAACACAGATACGCAGTATTTT. As protein: CASSPEGGNTDTQYF. This chain connects TRBV7-3 to TRBJ2-3; D assignment may be TRBD1 or TRBD2 (6 bases each). The CDR3 has 15 residues. Germline values: CDR1 SGHTA, CDR2 FQGTGA. Trimming cost V 5 bases and J 2 bases, with 14 bases left between them.

The chain is built from TRBV14 and TRBJ1-1; no clear D. This CDR3 contains 15 residues. Germline lookup yields CDR1 SGHDN and CDR2 FVKESK. V lost 1 base to trimming and J lost 0 bases, with 9 bases between them. CDR3 loop: CASSQVLDLNTEAFF. The CDR3 DNA reads TGTGCCAGCAGCCAAGTGCTTGATTTGAACACTGAAGCTTTCTTT.

In DNA form, the CDR3 reads TGTGCCTGGAGTGTAGGAGGATCTTTCGCAACTAATGAAAAACTGTTTTTT. This sequence encodes CAWSVGGSFATNEKLFF. The rearrangement uses TRBV30 and TRBJ1-4; no firm D call. Trimming took 0 bases from V and 0 from J, leaving 14 bases between them. This CDR3 is built from 17 residues. In germline, CDR1 is GTSNPN, CDR2 SVGIG (reference sequence).

The genes are TRBV5-1 and TRBJ1-1, with a tentative D call TRBD1 (5 bases). This CDR3 contains 13 residues. The V and J ends lost 0 bases and 7 bases respectively, with 10 bases between them. Germline-derived CDR1 and CDR2 are SGHRS and YFSETQ. CDR3 nucleotide sequence: TGCGCCAGCAGCTTGGTAGGGAGGGGTGAAGCTTTCTTT. Its translation: CASSLVGRGEAFF.

The V gene is TRBV19, the J gene TRBJ1-1; D may be TRBD1 (5 bases). CDR3 length: 14 amino acids. V was pared by 7 bases and J by 4 bases, with 16 bases between. Per germline, CDR1 LNHDA and CDR2 SQIVND (reference sequence). DNA of the CDR3: TGTGCCAGTAAACCAGGGATCTTGGGCACTGAAGCTTTCTTT. Amino acids: CASKPGILGTEAFF.

This clone was recorded once. The chain employs TRBV9 and TRBJ1-1; 7 bases are shared with TRBD1. The germline gives CDR1 SGDLS, CDR2 YYNGEE. V shed 4 bases and J 1 base; nucleotides not matched to a gene: 7. The CDR3 extends over 15 amino acids. The chain's CDR3 is CASSSYRGSNTEAFF. CDR3 in DNA: TGTGCCAGCAGCTCTTACAGGGGTTCGAACACTGAAGCTTTCTTT.

The V gene is TRBV28, the J gene TRBJ2-6, with D unresolved. The CDR3 loop spans 20 amino acids. Trimming cost V 3 bases and J 0 bases, with 21 bases left between them. From germline, CDR1 is MDHEN and CDR2 SYDVKM. CDR3 sequence: CASSFGSLGSSSSGANVLTF. Here the CDR3 DNA reads TGTGCCAGCAGTTTCGGTAGTCTTGGTAGTTCCAGCTCTGGGGCCAACGTCCTGACTTTC.

This clone has only a few counts. The chain has TRBV6-6 and TRBJ2-1; D is uncertain. This CDR3 comprises 15 residues. V lost 5 bases, J lost 0 bases, and 11 bases lay in between. The germline CDR1 and CDR2 sequences are MNHNY and SVGAGI (reference sequence). The chain's CDR3 is CASSRVQSSYNEQFF. The CDR3 nucleotides read TGTGCCAGCAGTAGAGTGCAGAGCTCCTACAATGAGCAGTTCTTC.

The sample holds a few counts of this clone. The gene calls are TRBV27 and TRBJ2-7, with a possible D match to TRBD1 (6 bases). The CDR3 sequence is 14 residues long. Germline V CDR1 and CDR2: MNHEY, SMNVEV (reference sequence). The germline V and J ends were trimmed by 3 bases and 6 bases, with 15 bases remaining between them. CDR3 loop: CASSFVQGAFEQYF. The CDR3 DNA sequence: TGTGCCAGCAGTTTCGTACAGGGAGCCTTCGAGCAGTACTTC.

The V call is TRBV29-1, the J call TRBJ2-7, with a tentative D call TRBD1 (5 bases). Germline V gives CDR1 SQVTM, CDR2 ANQGSEA. With 4 bases removed from V and 3 bases from J, the gap between germline ends came to 7 bases. The CDR3 is 11 residues long. Written as DNA, the CDR3 is TGCAGCGTTGCCAGGGACTACGAGCAGTACTTC. Translating it yields CSVARDYEQYF.

This rearrangement joins TRBV7-9 to TRBJ1-4; a weak D match, TRBD1 (5 bases). V was shortened by 1 base and J by 8 bases, with 20 bases between the two germline ends. The CDR3 loop spans 17 amino acids. Germline CDR1 reads SEHNR; CDR2 reads FQNEAQ (reference sequence). The DNA for the CDR3 is TGTGCCAGCAGCTTAGTAGGAGGGACGCAGTGGGGCGAAAAACTGTTTTTT. It codes for CASSLVGGTQWGEKLFF.

The chain couples TRBV6-4 to TRBJ1-1; weak D call: TRBD1 (5 bases). Germline V gives CDR1 MRHNA, CDR2 SNTAGT. V lost 5 bases, J lost 0 bases, and 13 bases lay in between. CDR3 size: 15 residues. CDR3 loop: CASSKDGGLNTEAFF. The DNA of the CDR3 is TGTGCCAGCAGTAAGGACGGGGGATTGAACACTGAAGCTTTCTTT.

The chain uses TRBV5-6 and TRBJ2-3, with 7 positions matching TRBD1. J gave up 10 bases and V 3 bases, and 5 bases lay outside the gene matches. CDR1 SGHDT and CDR2 YYEEEE come from the germline V gene. The CDR3 has 12 amino acids. The CDR3 here is CASSSGGWAQYF. The CDR3 DNA reads as TGTGCCAGCAGCTCAGGGGGTTGGGCGCAGTATTTT.

The chain joins TRBV18 to TRBJ1-1; a possible D gene is TRBD1 (5 bases). The CDR3 runs to 14 residues. V shed 8 bases and J shed 3 bases, with 16 bases lying between them. Per germline, CDR1 KGHSH and CDR2 LQKENI. The CDR3 DNA is TGTGCCAGCGCGACAGCGCCGGGGGACACTGAAGCTTTCTTT. Protein product: CASATAPGDTEAFF.

V and J are TRBV29-1 and TRBJ1-2; 10 bases align to TRBD1. Germline V gene data show CDR1 as SQVTM and CDR2 as ANQGSEA. The V gene end was trimmed by 6 bases and the J gene end by 3 bases; junction bases not matched to a gene: 4. The CDR3 is 13 amino acids. Here the CDR3 reads CSVGTGAYYGYTF. CDR3 sequence (DNA): TGCAGCGTCGGGACAGGGGCTTACTATGGCTACACCTTC.

This sequence joins TRBV15 and TRBJ1-6; D remains unclear. The CDR3 has 16 residues. The germline V and J ends were trimmed by 1 base and 9 bases, with 16 bases remaining between them. Germline values: CDR1 LNHNV, CDR2 YYDKDF (reference sequence). In DNA, the CDR3 is TGTGCCACCAGCAGAGGTCTGACGGGGAGGAGTTCACCCCTCCACTTT. Its translation is CATSRGLTGRSSPLHF. The whole variable domain, remainder taken from reference TRBV15 and TRBJ1-6, is DAMVIQNPRYQVTQFGKPVTLSCSQTLNHNVMYWYQQKSSQAPKLLFHYYDKDFNNEADTPDNFQSRRPNTSFCFLDIRSPGLGDTAMYLCATSRGLTGRSSPLHFGNGTRLTVT.

V is TRBV5-1 and J is TRBJ2-2, with TRBD2 matching 13 bases. Germline V gene sequence: CDR1 SGHRS, CDR2 YFSETQ. Trimming at V came to 0 bases and at J to 4 bases, leaving 6 bases not matched to a gene. The CDR3 is made up of 18 amino acids. CDR3 amino acids: CASSLEPTSGGSTGELFF. CDR3 nucleotide sequence: TGCGCCAGCAGCTTGGAACCGACTAGCGGGGGGTCCACCGGGGAGCTGTTTTTT.